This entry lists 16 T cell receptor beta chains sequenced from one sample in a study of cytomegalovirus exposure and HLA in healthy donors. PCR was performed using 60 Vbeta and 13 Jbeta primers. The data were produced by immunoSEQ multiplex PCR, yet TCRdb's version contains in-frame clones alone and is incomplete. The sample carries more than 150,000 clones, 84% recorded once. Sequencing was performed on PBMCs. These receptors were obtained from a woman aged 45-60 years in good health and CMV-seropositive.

The CDR3 bases are TGTGCCAGCAGCGGCCAGAGACAGGGTAATGAAAAACTGTTTTTT. It is translated as CASSGQRQGNEKLFF. J is TRBJ1-4 and V is TRBV9, with 7 bases fitting TRBD1. The CDR3 spans 15 residues. Looked up from germline, CDR1 is SGDLS and CDR2 is YYNGEE. V was pared by 3 bases and J by 4 bases, with 6 bases of the junction left unmatched. The entire variable domain, with the rest obtained from reference TRBV9 and TRBJ1-4, is as follows: DSGVTQTPKHLITATGQRVTLRCSPRSGDLSVYWYQQSLDQGLQFLIQYYNGEERAKGNILERFSAQQFPDLHSELNLSSLELGDSALYFCASSGQRQGNEKLFFGSGTQLSVL.

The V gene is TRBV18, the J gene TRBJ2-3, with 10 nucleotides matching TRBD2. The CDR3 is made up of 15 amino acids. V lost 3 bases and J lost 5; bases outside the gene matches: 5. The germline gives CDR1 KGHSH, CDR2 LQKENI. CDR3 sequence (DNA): TGTGCCAGCTCACCGAGCGGGGGGGCCGGAGATACGCAGTATTTT. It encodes CASSPSGGAGDTQYF.

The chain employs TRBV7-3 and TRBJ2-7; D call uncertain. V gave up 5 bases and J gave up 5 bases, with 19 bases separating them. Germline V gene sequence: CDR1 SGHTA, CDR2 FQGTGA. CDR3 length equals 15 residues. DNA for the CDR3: TGTGCCAGCAGCGGTCCGGAGTCCTTTTGGAACGAGCAGTACTTC. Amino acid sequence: CASSGPESFWNEQYF.

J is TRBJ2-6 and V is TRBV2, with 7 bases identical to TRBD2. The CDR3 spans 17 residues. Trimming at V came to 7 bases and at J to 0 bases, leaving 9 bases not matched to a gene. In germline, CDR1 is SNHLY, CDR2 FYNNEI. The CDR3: CASIGGESLSGANVLTF. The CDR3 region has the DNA TGTGCCAGCATTGGGGGGGAGTCACTCTCTGGGGCCAACGTCCTGACTTTC.

CDR3 in amino acids: CASSRDPRGRGAFF. The CDR3 DNA reads TGTGCCAGCAGTCGCGATCCCAGGGGGCGCGGGGCTTTCTTT. This sequence joins TRBV27 and TRBJ1-1; 8 bases are a match to TRBD1. CDR3 length equals 14 residues. Trimming cost V 5 bases and J 11 bases; bases outside gene matches: 13. Germline values: CDR1 MNHEY, CDR2 SMNVEV (reference sequence).

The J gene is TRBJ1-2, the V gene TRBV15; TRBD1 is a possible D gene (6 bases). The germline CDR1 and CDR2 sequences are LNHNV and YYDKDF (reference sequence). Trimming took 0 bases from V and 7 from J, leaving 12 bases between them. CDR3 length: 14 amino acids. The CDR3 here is CATSRDAGVSGYTF. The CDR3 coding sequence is TGTGCCACCAGCAGAGATGCAGGGGTGTCTGGCTACACCTTC.

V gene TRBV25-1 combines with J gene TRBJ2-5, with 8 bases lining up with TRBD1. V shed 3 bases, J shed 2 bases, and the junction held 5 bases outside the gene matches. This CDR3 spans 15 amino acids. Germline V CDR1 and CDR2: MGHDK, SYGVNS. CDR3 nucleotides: TGTGCCAGCAGTGAGGACAGGGAGGTACAAGAGACCCAGTACTTC. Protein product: CASSEDREVQETQYF. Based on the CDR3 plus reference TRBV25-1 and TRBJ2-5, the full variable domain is EADIYQTPRYLVIGTGKKITLECSQTMGHDKMYWYQQDPGMELHLIHYSYGVNSTEKGDLSSESTVSRIRTEHFPLTLESARPSHTSQYLCASSEDREVQETQYFGPGTRLLVL.

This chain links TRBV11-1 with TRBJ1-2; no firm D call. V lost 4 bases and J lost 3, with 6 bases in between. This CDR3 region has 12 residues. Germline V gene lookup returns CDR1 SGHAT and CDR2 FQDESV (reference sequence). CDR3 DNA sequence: TGTGCCAGCAGCTACGGGGACTATGGCTACACCTTC. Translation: CASSYGDYGYTF. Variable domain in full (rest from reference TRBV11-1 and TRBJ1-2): EAEVAQSPRYKITEKSQAVAFWCDPISGHATLYWYRQILGQGPELLVQFQDESVVDDSQLPKDRFSAERLKGVDSTLKIQPAELGDSAMYLCASSYGDYGYTFGSGTRLTVV.

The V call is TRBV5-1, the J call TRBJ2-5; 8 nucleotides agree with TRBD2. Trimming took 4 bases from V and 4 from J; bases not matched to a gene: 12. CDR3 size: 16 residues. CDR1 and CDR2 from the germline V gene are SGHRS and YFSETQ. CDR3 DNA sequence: TGCGCCAGCAGCCATCTGGACGGGGGGGCCGGAGAGACCCAGTACTTC. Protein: CASSHLDGGAGETQYF.

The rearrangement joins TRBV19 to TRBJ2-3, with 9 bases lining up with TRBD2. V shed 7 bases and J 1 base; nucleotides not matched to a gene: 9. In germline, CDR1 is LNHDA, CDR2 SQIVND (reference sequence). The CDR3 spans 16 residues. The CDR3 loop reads CASMRAGGPRTDTQYF. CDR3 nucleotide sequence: TGTGCCAGTATGAGAGCGGGGGGCCCCCGCACAGATACGCAGTATTTT.

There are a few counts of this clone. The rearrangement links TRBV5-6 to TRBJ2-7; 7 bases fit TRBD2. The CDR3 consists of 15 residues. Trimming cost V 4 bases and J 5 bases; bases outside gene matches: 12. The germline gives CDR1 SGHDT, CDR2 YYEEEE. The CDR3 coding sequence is TGTGCCAGCAGCGGAACCGGGGGGTCTCGCAACGAGCAGTACTTC. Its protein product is CASSGTGGSRNEQYF. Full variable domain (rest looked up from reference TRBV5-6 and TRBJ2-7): DAGVTQSPTHLIKTRGQQVTLRCSPKSGHDTVSWYQQALGQGPQFIFQYYEEEERQRGNFPDRFSGHQFPNYSSELNVNALLLGDSALYLCASSGTGGSRNEQYFGPGTRLTVT.

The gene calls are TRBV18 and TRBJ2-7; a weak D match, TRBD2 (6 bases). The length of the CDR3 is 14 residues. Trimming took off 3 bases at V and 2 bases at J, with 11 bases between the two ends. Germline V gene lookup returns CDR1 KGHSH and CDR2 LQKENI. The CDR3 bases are TGTGCCAGCTCACCGATGACTAGAACCTACGAGCAGTACTTC. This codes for CASSPMTRTYEQYF.

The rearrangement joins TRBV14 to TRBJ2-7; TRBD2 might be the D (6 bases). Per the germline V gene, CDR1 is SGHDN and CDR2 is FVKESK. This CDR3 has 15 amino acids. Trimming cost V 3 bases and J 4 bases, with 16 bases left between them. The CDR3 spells CASSHAALGTYEQYF. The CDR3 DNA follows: TGTGCCAGCAGCCACGCGGCATTGGGGACTTACGAGCAGTACTTC.

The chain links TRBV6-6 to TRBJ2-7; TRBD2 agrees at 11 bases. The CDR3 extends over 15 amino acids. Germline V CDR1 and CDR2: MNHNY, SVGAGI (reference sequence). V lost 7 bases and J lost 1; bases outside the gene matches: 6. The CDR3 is CASTTRLAGSYEQYF. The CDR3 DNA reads TGTGCCAGCACCACCCGACTAGCGGGGTCCTACGAGCAGTACTTC.

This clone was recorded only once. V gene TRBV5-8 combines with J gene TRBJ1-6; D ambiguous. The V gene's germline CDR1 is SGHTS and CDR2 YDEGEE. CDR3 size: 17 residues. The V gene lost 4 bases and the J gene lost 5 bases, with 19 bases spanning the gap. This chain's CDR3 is CASSAAGISLDNSPLHF. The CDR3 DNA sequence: TGTGCCAGCAGCGCGGCGGGGATAAGTTTGGATAATTCACCCCTCCACTTT.

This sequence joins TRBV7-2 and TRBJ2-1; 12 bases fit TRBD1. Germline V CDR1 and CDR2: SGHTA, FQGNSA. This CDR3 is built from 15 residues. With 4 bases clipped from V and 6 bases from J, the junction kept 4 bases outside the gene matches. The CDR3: CASSSGTGGPNEQFF. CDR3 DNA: TGTGCCAGCAGCTCCGGGACAGGGGGCCCCAATGAGCAGTTCTTC.